This TCR beta chain was recorded in a study of T cells expressing NK-cell markers. Study-wide findings and caveats: The CD3+CD56-NKG2C+ fraction was also led by these clonotypes in several donors. Several donors showed dominant NKG2C+ clonotypes comprising about 1.0-7.5% of their CD8+ T cells.

As to this clonotype: As yet, its antigen is unknown.

TCRdb reprocessed the 5' RACE reads and reports one entry per CDR3 protein, with no DNA. The sample totals about 460,000 distinct CDR3 sequences. CDR1 is SGHKS and CDR2 is YYEKEE in the germline V gene (reference sequence). CDR3 size: 16 residues. Sequenced: blood T cells: a sorted CD56 or NKG2C T cell subset, CD4+ or CD8+ T cells, or bulk PBMC T cells (not recorded which). This clonotype was obtained from a woman in her fifties or sixties in good health. V and J are TRBV5-5 and TRBJ1-5; TCRdb names TRBD1, which stays unverified in the absence of DNA. The CDR3: CASSSLWTGSNQPQHF.